The rows below give T cell receptor beta chains drawn from one sample of a study of T-cell reconstitution after alpha-beta-depleted transplantation in children. Each CDR3 protein gets one entry after TCRdb re-called the PCR reads with MiXCR. The sample has 530,000 or so distinct CDR3 sequences; more than 20% are singletons. The input for sequencing was PBMCs, taken before TCRalphabeta/CD19-depleted stem cell transplant. These receptors all stem from a boy younger than two with Wiskott-Aldrich syndrome, due to receive a stem cell transplant. The CDR3 runs from the conserved cysteine through the conserved F or W. A D gene is named only where the DNA matches it firmly. The size entry is marked missing in some rows and otherwise reads once, few, many or a size class.

>NA|NA|TRBJ2-3|15|TRBV5-6
TGTGCCAGCAGCTTGGAGCAGAGGGGCACAGATACGCAGTATTTT
CASSLEQRGTDTQYF
>NA|TRBD2|TRBJ2-1|14|TRBV5-1
TGCGCCAGCGCGGGACTAGCAGATTACAATGAGCAGTTCTTC
CASAGLADYNEQFF
>few|NA|TRBJ2-1|13|TRBV5-1
TGCGCCAGCAGAGGGAGCGAGGAAAGTGAGCAGTTCTTC
CASRGSEESEQFF
>few|TRBD1|TRBJ1-6|17|TRBV3-1
TGTGCCAGCAGCCTATGGCGGGACAGCTCCTATAATTCACCCCTCCACTTT
CASSLWRDSSYNSPLHF
>NA|NA|TRBJ2-2|15|TRBV7-8
TGTGCCAGCAGGATACTCGGACGGAACACCGGGGACCTGTTTTTT
CASRILGRNTGDLFF
>NA|NA|TRBJ2-3|14|TRBV28
TGTGCCAGCAGTTTAAAACCCGGCCCAGATACGCAGTATTTT
CASSLKPGPDTQYF
>NA|TRBD2|TRBJ2-1|14|TRBV20-1
TGCAGTGCTAGAGCACTAGCGGGAGGGTATGAGCAGTTCTTC
CSARALAGGYEQFF
>few|NA|TRBJ2-1|15|TRBV5-1
TGCGCCAGCAGCTTGGACAGGGTTCCCTACAATGAGCAGTTCTTC
CASSLDRVPYNEQFF
>NA|NA|TRBJ2-7|12|TRBV20-1
TGCAGGGTAGGGGGGAGCTCCTACGAGCAGTACTTC
CRVGGSSYEQYF
>NA|NA|TRBJ2-1|16|TRBV20-1
TGCAGTGCTAGGGGGGGGGCTAGCGGACCCTACAATGAGCAGTTCTTC
CSARGGASGPYNEQFF
>NA|NA|TRBJ2-3|11|TRBV5-1
TGCGCCAGCCTCGCCACAGATACGCACTATTTT
CASLATDTHYF
>NA|NA|TRBJ2-3|14|TRBV5-1
TGCGCCAGCAGCTTGCTAGACGGCACAGATACGCAGTATTTT
CASSLLDGTDTQYF
>NA|TRBD2|TRBJ2-1|17|TRBV4-1
TGCGCCAGCAGCCAAAGATTCCCGGGACTAGCGGTAAATGAGCAGTTCTTC
CASSQRFPGLAVNEQFF
>few|TRBD1|TRBJ2-1|14|TRBV9
TGTGCCAGCAGCGTAGATATCAGGGGGCCTGAGCAGTTCTTC
CASSVDIRGPEQFF
>NA|NA|TRBJ1-6|15|TRBV5-1
TGCGCCAGCAGCTTCCGACAGGCGGAGAATTCACCCCTCCACTTT
CASSFRQAENSPLHF
>NA|NA|TRBJ2-6|16|TRBV6-5
TGTGCCAGCAGTTATGTGCCAGACTCTGGGGCCAACGTCCTGACTTTC
CASSYVPDSGANVLTF
>NA|NA|TRBJ1-6|13|TRBV5-1
TGCGCCAGCAGCTTGGACAGCAATTCACCCCTCCACTTT
CASSLDSNSPLHF
>few|NA|TRBJ2-5|16|TRBV10-1
TGCGCCAGCAGTGACCACCCGGAGAACTGCCGGGAGACCCAGTACTTC
CASSDHPENCRETQYF
>few|NA|TRBJ1-1|16|TRBV20-1
TGCAGTGCTAGAGATTTTTTGATTCGCGGTAGGACTGAAGCTTTCTTT
CSARDFLIRGRTEAFF
>NA|NA|TRBJ1-2|15|TRBV5-1
TGCGCCAGCAGTTCATCAGGGGACCGGGGCTATGGCTACACCTTC
CASSSSGDRGYGYTF
>NA|TRBD2|TRBJ2-3|15|TRBV20-1
TGCAGTGCTAGTGGAGCGGGAGGAGGCACAGATACGCAGTATTTT
CSASGAGGGTDTQYF
>NA|TRBD2|TRBJ2-5|17|TRBV9
TGTGCCAGCAGCAGAGGGGTTGTAGCGGGACCCCAAGAGACCCAGTACTTC
CASSRGVVAGPQETQYF
>NA|NA|TRBJ1-5|14|TRBV18
TGTGCCAGCTCCCAAGGACAGACTAATCAGCCCCAGCATTTT
CASSQGQTNQPQHF
>NA|TRBD2|TRBJ2-1|15|TRBV20-1
TGCAGTGCTAGAGATGGGGCGGGAGGGCATGGTGAGCAGTTCTTC
CSARDGAGGHGEQFF
>NA|NA|TRBJ2-1|19|TRBV20-1
TGCAGTGCTAGAGATTCTCTAGGGGCAAACTCCGGGCCCTACAATGAGCAGTTCTTC
CSARDSLGANSGPYNEQFF
>NA|TRBD1|TRBJ1-2|13|TRBV12-3/TRBV12-4
TGTGCCAGCAGCCGGGACAGGGTCTATGGCTACACCTTC
CASSRDRVYGYTF
>few|NA|TRBJ1-4|14|TRBV20-1
TGCAGTGCTAGAGTCGGCAGGGGAGGAGAAAAACTGTTTTTT
CSARVGRGGEKLFF
>NA|NA|TRBJ2-1|12|TRBV20-1
TGCAGTGCCTCTAGGGAGATCGGTGAGCAGTTCTTC
CSASREIGEQFF
>few|NA|TRBJ2-5|12|TRBV12-3/TRBV12-4
TGTGCCAGCAGTTTGCTGGAAGAGACCCAGTACTTC
CASSLLEETQYF
>NA|NA|TRBJ2-2|14|TRBV24-1
TGTGCCACCAGTGATTTTAGGGTACCCGGGGAGCTGTTTTTT
CATSDFRVPGELFF
>few|TRBD2|TRBJ2-1|15|TRBV11-2
TGTGCCAGCAGCTCCCTCACCGGGACTAAATATGAGCAGTTCTTC
CASSSLTGTKYEQFF